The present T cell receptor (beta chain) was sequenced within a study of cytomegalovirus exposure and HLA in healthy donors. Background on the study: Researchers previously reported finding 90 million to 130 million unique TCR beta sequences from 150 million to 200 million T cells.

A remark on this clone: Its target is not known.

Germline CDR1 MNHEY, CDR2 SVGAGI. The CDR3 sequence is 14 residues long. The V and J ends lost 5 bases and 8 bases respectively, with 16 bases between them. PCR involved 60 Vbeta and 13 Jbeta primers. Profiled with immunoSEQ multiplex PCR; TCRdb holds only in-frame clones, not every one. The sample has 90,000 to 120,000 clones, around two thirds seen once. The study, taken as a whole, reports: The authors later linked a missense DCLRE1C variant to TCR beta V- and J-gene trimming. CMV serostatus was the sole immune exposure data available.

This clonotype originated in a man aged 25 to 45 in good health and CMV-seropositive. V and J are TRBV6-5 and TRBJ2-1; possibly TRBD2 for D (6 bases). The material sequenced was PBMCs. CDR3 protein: CASSPGLQPDEQFF. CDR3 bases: TGTGCCAGCAGTCCGGGACTTCAACCCGATGAGCAGTTCTTC.